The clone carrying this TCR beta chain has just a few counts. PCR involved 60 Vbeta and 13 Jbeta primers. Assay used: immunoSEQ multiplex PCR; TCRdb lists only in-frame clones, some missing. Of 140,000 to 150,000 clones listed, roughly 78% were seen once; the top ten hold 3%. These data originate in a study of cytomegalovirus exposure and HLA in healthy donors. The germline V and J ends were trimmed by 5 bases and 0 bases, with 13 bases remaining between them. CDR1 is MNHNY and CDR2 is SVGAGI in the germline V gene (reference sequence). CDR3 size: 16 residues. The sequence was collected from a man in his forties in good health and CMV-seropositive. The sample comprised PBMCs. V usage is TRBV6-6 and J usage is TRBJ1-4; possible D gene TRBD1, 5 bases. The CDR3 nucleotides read TGTGCCAGCAGTACACGGATAGGGGCAACTAATGAAAAACTGTTTTTT. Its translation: CASSTRIGATNEKLFF.